A selection of T cell receptor beta chains follows, all from one sample in a study of cytomegalovirus exposure and HLA in healthy donors. Sequencing was performed with immunoSEQ multiplex PCR; in TCRdb, only in-frame clones are kept and a portion is missing. The sample is made up of around 70,000 clones, and the top ten hold roughly 2.4% of it. Sequencing was carried out using PBMCs. The receptors stem from a female donor in good health and CMV-seropositive. Both conserved end residues are part of each CDR3. The D gene is left open where the match is weak.

V: TRBV11-2; J: TRBJ1-1; D: -; DNA: TGTGCCAGCAGCTTAGATGCAGTCAAAGCTTTCTTT; CDR3: CASSLDAVKAFF
V: TRBV19; J: TRBJ1-3; D: -; DNA: TGTGCCACCCAGGCCGGAGGAAACACCATATATTTT; CDR3: CATQAGGNTIYF
V: TRBV27; J: TRBJ1-1; D: -; DNA: TGTGCCAGCAGTTGGTCCCATAGCCTCACTGAAGCTTTCTTT; CDR3: CASSWSHSLTEAFF
V: TRBV14; J: TRBJ2-1; D: -; DNA: TGTGCCAGCAGCCAAACAGGGTCCTATCGCAATGAGCAGTTCTTC; CDR3: CASSQTGSYRNEQFF
V: TRBV9; J: TRBJ1-3; D: -; DNA: TGTGCCAGCAGCGTGGAGGGGCTCTTCTCTGGAAACACCATATATTTT; CDR3: CASSVEGLFSGNTIYF
V: TRBV6-5; J: TRBJ2-7; D: TRBD1; DNA: TGTGCCAGCAGTTACGACAGGGGGGGGCACGAGCAGTACTTC; CDR3: CASSYDRGGHEQYF
V: TRBV5-4; J: TRBJ2-1; D: TRBD1; DNA: TGTGCCAGCAGCTTAGGGGGACAGCCATCCGACAATGAGCAGTTCTTC; CDR3: CASSLGGQPSDNEQFF
V: TRBV6-4; J: TRBJ2-2; D: -; DNA: TGTGCCAGCAGCCCCGACGGACAGTCCAACACCGGGGAGCTGTTTTTT; CDR3: CASSPDGQSNTGELFF
V: TRBV25-1; J: TRBJ2-5; D: TRBD2; DNA: TGTGCCAGCAGTGAATATCCGGCTAGCGGAGTAGAGACCCAGTACTTC; CDR3: CASSEYPASGVETQYF
V: TRBV28; J: TRBJ1-4; D: -; DNA: TGTGCCAGCAGCCCTCACGGGGGGGGAGGGAATGAAAAACTGTTTTTT; CDR3: CASSPHGGGGNEKLFF
V: TRBV30; J: TRBJ2-2; D: -; DNA: TGTGCCTGGAGCGGTACAGGAGGGTTTCATACCGGGGAGCTGTTTTTT; CDR3: CAWSGTGGFHTGELFF
V: TRBV5-4; J: TRBJ1-2; D: -; DNA: TGTGCCAGCAGCTTGGGCGGCAGGGGCGACTATGGCTACACCTTC; CDR3: CASSLGGRGDYGYTF
V: TRBV19; J: TRBJ2-7; D: TRBD1; DNA: TGTGCCAGTAGGGAGACAGGGCCCGCCTACGAGCAGTACTTC; CDR3: CASRETGPAYEQYF
V: TRBV11-2; J: TRBJ2-7; D: -; DNA: TGTGCCAGCAGCTTTGGACAGATGAGCTCCTACGAGCAGTACTTC; CDR3: CASSFGQMSSYEQYF
V: TRBV28; J: TRBJ1-1; D: -; DNA: TGTGCCAGCAGTTCGGGACCCGGAGGGGCTTTCTTT; CDR3: CASSSGPGGAFF
V: TRBV14; J: TRBJ1-2; D: -; DNA: TGTGCCAGCAGCCAAGTTGGACGGCCAGGGGACACTAACTATGGCTACACCTTC; CDR3: CASSQVGRPGDTNYGYTF
V: TRBV5-6; J: TRBJ1-2; D: TRBD1; DNA: TGTGCCAGCAGCCCCCCCGGACAGGCCCGGCTAAATGGCTACACCTTC; CDR3: CASSPPGQARLNGYTF
V: TRBV7-9; J: TRBJ1-6; D: TRBD1; DNA: TGTGCCAGTGAGAGGGGGCAGGATAATTCACCCCTCCACTTT; CDR3: CASERGQDNSPLHF
V: TRBV15; J: TRBJ2-3; D: -; DNA: TGTGCCACCAGCAGAGAGGGGGCCACAGATACGCAGTATTTT; CDR3: CATSREGATDTQYF
V: TRBV27; J: TRBJ1-2; D: -; DNA: TGTGCCAGCAGTCCCCGCCCCAGGGACTATGGCTACACCTTC; CDR3: CASSPRPRDYGYTF
V: TRBV6-1; J: TRBJ1-5; D: -; DNA: TGTGCCAGCACCCAGAAGCAGGGCGGACATCAGCCCCAGCATTTT; CDR3: CASTQKQGGHQPQHF
V: TRBV28; J: TRBJ2-7; D: TRBD1; DNA: TGTGCCAGCAGAGACCTACTACAGGGGTTCTACGAGCAGTACTTC; CDR3: CASRDLLQGFYEQYF
V: TRBV10-3; J: TRBJ1-5; D: -; DNA: TGTGCCATCAGTGACCGGGTGGATCAGCCCCAGCATTTT; CDR3: CAISDRVDQPQHF
V: TRBV7-7; J: TRBJ2-5; D: -; DNA: TGTGCTAGCAGCCCGTTACGGGTCGAGAACCAGTACTTC; CDR3: CASSPLRVENQYF
V: TRBV5-6; J: TRBJ1-1; D: -; DNA: TGTGCCAGCAGCTTGGCCGGCCTCGGGGGAGAGGACACTGAAGCTTTCTTT; CDR3: CASSLAGLGGEDTEAFF
V: TRBV28; J: TRBJ2-1; D: TRBD1; DNA: TGTGCCAGCAGTCGGTTAACAGGGGATCAGTACAATGAGCAGTTCTTC; CDR3: CASSRLTGDQYNEQFF
V: TRBV28; J: TRBJ1-1; D: -; DNA: TGTGCCAGCAGTGGGCCCCCGTACACTGAAGCTTTCTTT; CDR3: CASSGPPYTEAFF
V: TRBV10-3; J: TRBJ2-3; D: -; DNA: TGTGCCATCAGTGAGAGTTGGGGGCGAGGTGGCACAGATACGCAGTATTTT; CDR3: CAISESWGRGGTDTQYF
V: TRBV7-9; J: TRBJ2-5; D: TRBD1; DNA: TGTGCCAGCAGCGTGGGACAGGGAGGAGAGACCCAGTACTTC; CDR3: CASSVGQGGETQYF
V: TRBV18; J: TRBJ1-2; D: TRBD1; DNA: TGTGCCAGCTCACCGGGACAGAATCCTTATGGCTACACCTTC; CDR3: CASSPGQNPYGYTF
V: TRBV25-1; J: TRBJ1-2; D: TRBD1; DNA: TGTGCCAGCAGTGAATTTAATACAGGGGAAGACTATGGCTACACCTTC; CDR3: CASSEFNTGEDYGYTF
V: TRBV7-3; J: TRBJ1-2; D: -; DNA: TGTGCCAGCAGCCACCAGGATAACTATGGCTACACCTTC; CDR3: CASSHQDNYGYTF
V: TRBV29-1; J: TRBJ1-2; D: -; DNA: TGCAGCGTTGAACATGCGTTCTATGGCTACACCTTC; CDR3: CSVEHAFYGYTF
V: TRBV9; J: TRBJ2-5; D: -; DNA: TGTGCCAGCAGCGTTGCTAACGGGTGGCAAGAGACCCAGTACTTC; CDR3: CASSVANGWQETQYF
V: TRBV30; J: TRBJ2-5; D: TRBD1; DNA: TGTGCCTTTGGGACAGGGACTGGAGAGACCCAGTACTTC; CDR3: CAFGTGTGETQYF
V: TRBV7-2; J: TRBJ2-3; D: TRBD2; DNA: TGTGCCAGCAGCTTAACTAGCGGGAGGGCCACAGATACGCAGTATTTT; CDR3: CASSLTSGRATDTQYF